This T cell receptor beta chain was sequenced during a study of blood T cell repertoires in COVID-19. Study details: COVID-19 samples collected from the United States, Italy and Spain covered acute and convalescent phases.

In the original analysis: By means of reference gene primer amplification, nucleated cell counts were estimated. Sequenced by immunoSEQ multiplex PCR; TCRdb stores in-frame clones only, minus some. V, J and clone size derive from that table, while D and trimming were established from the DNA sequence. The data hold some 70,000 clones, with 75% to 90% observed a single time. V was pared by 1 base and J by 4 bases, with 7 bases of the junction left unmatched. CDR1 SGHNT and CDR2 YYREEE come from the germline V gene (reference sequence). This CDR3 is 17 amino acids long. Sample: peripheral blood. The sequence came from a man over 45 with active COVID-19. The genes are TRBV5-4 and TRBJ1-4, with TRBD1 identical over 10 bases. The CDR3 sequence: CASSLSGGQGVNEKLFF. CDR3 nucleotides: TGTGCCAGCAGCTTGTCGGGTGGACAGGGGGTTAATGAAAAACTGTTTTTT.